One and the same sample provided the 26 T cell receptor beta chains below, sequenced in a study of CD8 T cells in ankylosing spondylitis. General study results and limits: Seemingly characteristic of ankylosing spondylitis blood was a TCR beta motif consisting of about 8 highly homologous variants.

TCRdb reprocessed the 5' RACE reads via MiXCR and lists one record per CDR3 protein. The table records a few hundred thousand distinct CDR3 sequences, under 25% of them present only once. Their antigen targets remain unknown. The sequencing sample was made of blood, either unsorted or a sorted T cell fraction (not recorded which). These receptors were taken from a male donor with ankylosing spondylitis.

This clonotype was detected only a few times. The chain uses TRBV7-2 and TRBJ2-1; possibly TRBD2 for D (6 bases). Trimming removed 5 bases at V and 4 bases at J, with 12 bases between. CDR1 is SGHTA and CDR2 is FQGNSA in the germline V gene. This CDR3 comprises 14 residues. CDR3 in amino acids: CASSMGLRYNEQFF. As DNA, the CDR3 is TGTGCCAGCAGCATGGGACTGAGATACAATGAGCAGTTCTTC.

The rearrangement links TRBV12-3 or TRBV12-4 to TRBJ2-2; D not resolved. Between the trimmed V and J ends, which lost 3 bases and 6 bases, there was a span of 20 bases. The CDR3 contains 17 residues. The CDR3 region is CASSFSATAGLAGELFF. The CDR3 DNA is TGTGCCAGCAGTTTTTCGGCGACGGCTGGTTTGGCCGGGGAGCTGTTTTTT.

This clonotype was recorded a few times. The rearrangement links TRBV6-5 to TRBJ2-1; 9 positions agree with TRBD2. The V and J ends lost 0 bases and 8 bases, in that order; junction bases with no gene match: 11. The CDR3 runs to 17 residues. Per the germline V gene, CDR1 is MNHEY and CDR2 is SVGAGI. The CDR3 DNA reads TGTGCCAGCAGTTACTCGAAGGTAGCGGGAGACCTTGATGAGCAGTTCTTC. This sequence encodes CASSYSKVAGDLDEQFF.

The chain joins TRBV19 to TRBJ2-3; D is perhaps TRBD2 (6 bases). The V end lost 6 bases, the J end lost 6 bases, and 10 bases lay between the germline ends. Per germline, CDR1 LNHDA and CDR2 SQIVND (reference sequence). The CDR3 contains 12 residues. In DNA form, the CDR3 reads TGTGCCAGTAGCCCGGGGGTGGATACGCAGTATTTT. Protein product: CASSPGVDTQYF.

This clonotype was recorded a few times. The V gene is TRBV18, the J gene TRBJ2-3; D unresolved. Trimming removed 2 bases at V and 4 bases at J, with 10 bases between. Germline V gene lookup returns CDR1 KGHSH and CDR2 LQKENI. The CDR3 extends over 14 amino acids. In DNA form, the CDR3 reads TGTGCCAGCTCACCAGTGGCGACGGCAGATACGCAGTATTTT. Translating it yields CASSPVATADTQYF.

In its sample, this clonotype was seen a few times. The J gene is TRBJ1-1, the V gene TRBV5-1, with D possibly TRBD1 on 5 matching bases. The CDR3 length is 15 residues. Germline CDR1 is SGHRS and CDR2 is YFSETQ. The ends were cut back, 4 bases at V and 0 bases at J, with 13 bases in the middle. The chain's CDR3 is CASSPDPGMNTEAFF. CDR3 bases: TGCGCCAGCAGCCCGGATCCAGGGATGAACACTGAAGCTTTCTTT.

This clonotype was observed a few times. This chain uses TRBV7-3 with TRBJ2-3, with 7 bases identical to TRBD1. Germline loops: CDR1 SGHTA, CDR2 FQGTGA. V gave up 5 bases and J gave up 4 bases; unmatched junction bases: 12. The CDR3 runs to 16 residues. The CDR3 bases are TGTGCCAGCAGCCCCCAGGGACAGACCGAGGCAGATACGCAGTATTTT. Its protein is CASSPQGQTEADTQYF.

This clonotype was counted between two and nine times. The chain couples TRBV24-1 to TRBJ2-5; 7 bases map to TRBD1. CDR3 length: 16 residues. J lost 5 bases, V lost 3 bases, and 11 bases had no gene match. Germline assignment: CDR1 KGHDR and CDR2 SFDVKD. The CDR3 DNA follows: TGTGCCACCAGTGATCGAAACAGGGGAGTTGGGGAGACCCAGTACTTC. Amino acids: CATSDRNRGVGETQYF.

The chain couples TRBV18 to TRBJ1-2; no clear D. This CDR3 has 14 residues. CDR1 is KGHSH and CDR2 is LQKENI in the germline V gene. Between the trimmed V and J ends, which lost 3 bases and 8 bases, there was a span of 16 bases. DNA of the CDR3: TGTGCCAGCTCACCTCGCGGAACTTTCATCGGCTACACCTTC. Translation: CASSPRGTFIGYTF.

This clonotype was counted a few times. DNA of the CDR3: TGTGCCAGCAGGAAGACAGGCAATCAGCCCCAGCATTTT. Its protein product is CASRKTGNQPQHF. This chain joins TRBV12-3 or TRBV12-4 and TRBJ1-5; TRBD1 might be the D (5 bases). This CDR3 is built from 13 residues. The V end was cut by 6 bases, the J end by 2 bases, with 8 bases between.

This chain joins TRBV29-1 and TRBJ1-3, with D possibly TRBD1 on 6 matching bases. Germline V gene sequence: CDR1 SQVTM, CDR2 ANQGSEA. V lost 5 bases, J lost 2 bases, and 13 bases lay in between. The CDR3 covers 14 residues. CDR3 nucleotides: TGCAGCGTTCGAATCCCAGGGGCTGGAAACACCATATATTTT. Translating it yields CSVRIPGAGNTIYF.

The V gene is TRBV28, the J gene TRBJ2-1, with 9 nucleotides matching TRBD1. The CDR3 spans 16 residues. Germline assignment: CDR1 MDHEN and CDR2 SYDVKM. V dropped 4 bases and J dropped 5; count of bases not matched to a gene: 9. The CDR3 sequence is CASSSDRGEKDNEQFF. The CDR3 bases are TGTGCCAGCAGTTCCGACAGGGGGGAGAAAGACAATGAGCAGTTCTTC.

The table lists this clonotype with a few counts. The chain links TRBV15 to TRBJ1-2, with 7 bases lining up with TRBD1. Germline-derived CDR1 and CDR2 are LNHNV and YYDKDF (reference sequence). V dropped 0 bases and J dropped 4; count of bases not matched to a gene: 2. The CDR3 is 14 residues long. The CDR3 DNA follows: TGTGCCACCAGCAGAGACAGGGGGGCCTATGGCTACACCTTC. As protein: CATSRDRGAYGYTF.

This chain joins TRBV14 and TRBJ2-7; 9 bases fit TRBD2. Trimming cost V 4 bases and J 6 bases; bases outside gene matches: 10. From germline, CDR1 is SGHDN and CDR2 FVKESK. The CDR3 is 15 amino acids. The CDR3 sequence: CASSRGAGGPREQYF. In DNA form, the CDR3 reads TGTGCCAGCAGCCGAGGAGCGGGAGGACCCCGCGAGCAGTACTTC.

This clonotype appeared a few times. V is TRBV6-4 and J is TRBJ1-3; D ambiguous. The CDR3 has 15 residues. Trimming pared 3 bases from V and 0 bases from J, leaving 9 bases between. Germline-derived CDR1 and CDR2 are MRHNA and SNTAGT. CDR3 in DNA: TGTGCCAGCAGTGAAGCCGGAGACTCTGGAAACACCATATATTTT. Protein: CASSEAGDSGNTIYF.

The V and J genes are TRBV28 and TRBJ2-5; TRBD2 aligns across 8 bases. The V and J ends lost 2 bases and 5 bases, in that order; junction bases with no gene match: 10. Germline CDR1 reads MDHEN; CDR2 reads SYDVKM. There are 16 residues in the CDR3. CDR3 sequence: CASSLILAGGLETQYF. Written as DNA, the CDR3 is TGTGCCAGCAGTTTAATTTTGGCGGGAGGACTGGAGACCCAGTACTTC.

The V call is TRBV12-3 or TRBV12-4, the J call TRBJ2-1; maybe TRBD2 (5 bases). CDR3 length: 14 amino acids. Trimming removed 0 bases from V and 5 bases from J, with 8 bases in between. In DNA, the CDR3 is TGTGCCAGCAGTTTAGCGGGAGTGAACAATGAGCAGTTCTTC. This encodes CASSLAGVNNEQFF.

J is TRBJ2-3 and V is TRBV12-3 or TRBV12-4; 10 bases are shared with TRBD2. The V and J ends lost 5 bases and 4 bases, in that order; junction bases with no gene match: 9. This CDR3 comprises 16 residues. The CDR3 coding sequence is TGTGCCAGCAGTGGGGCAAGCGGGAGGGTGTCAGATACGCAGTATTTT. This sequence encodes CASSGASGRVSDTQYF.

This clonotype appeared a single time. The J gene is TRBJ2-1, the V gene TRBV6-1, with 7 bases matching TRBD1. Trimming at V came to 5 bases and at J to 5 bases, leaving 3 bases not matched to a gene. The CDR3 totals 13 residues. Germline V gene data show CDR1 as MNHNS and CDR2 as SASEGT. CDR3 sequence (DNA): TGTGCCAGCAGTAGGGGGACAGACAATGAGCAGTTCTTC. This translates into CASSRGTDNEQFF.

This clonotype was seen only a few times. The chain has TRBV28 and TRBJ2-7; D might be TRBD1 (5 bases). Trimming removed 7 bases from V and 3 bases from J, with 19 bases in between. The germline V gene encodes CDR1 MDHEN and CDR2 SYDVKM. The CDR3 totals 15 residues. The CDR3 bases are TGTGCCAGCACACAATCCCCAGGGTTTAACTACGAGCAGTACTTC. Its translation: CASTQSPGFNYEQYF.

Here the CDR3 DNA reads TGTGCCAGCAGTTACTCGACAGGTCACCGTTCGGATGGCTACACCTTC. It specifies CASSYSTGHRSDGYTF. The J gene is TRBJ1-2, the V gene TRBV6-5; D may be TRBD1 (6 bases). V was cut by 0 bases and J by 6 bases, with 17 bases left in between. The germline V gene encodes CDR1 MNHEY and CDR2 SVGAGI. CDR3 length: 16 amino acids.

V and J are TRBV20-1 and TRBJ2-3; 13 positions match TRBD2. Looked up from germline, CDR1 is DFQATT and CDR2 is SNEGSKA (reference sequence). The CDR3 contains 16 residues. J lost 2 bases, V lost 4 bases, and 6 bases had no gene match. CDR3 region: CSATTGLAGVTDTQYF. Here the CDR3 DNA reads TGCAGTGCTACTACCGGACTAGCGGGAGTCACAGATACGCAGTATTTT.

The V call is TRBV25-1, the J call TRBJ2-7, with a weak D call TRBD1 (6 bases). CDR3 length equals 16 residues. Germline loops: CDR1 MGHDK, CDR2 SYGVNS. Trimming took off 7 bases at V and 4 bases at J, with 23 bases between the two ends. Here the CDR3 reads CASTKGVLGRGYEQYF. Here the CDR3 DNA reads TGTGCCAGCACAAAGGGGGTTTTAGGTCGAGGATACGAGCAGTACTTC.

About this clonotype itself: A much larger clone lies a single base off, so this may be a read error. The chain joins TRBV12-3 or TRBV12-4 to TRBJ1-5; D perhaps matches TRBD1 (5 bases). V was shortened by 6 bases and J by 7 bases, with 13 bases between the two germline ends. This CDR3 region has 13 residues. The CDR3 bases are TGTGCCAGCAGGCGCGACCGGGGGCAGCCCCAGCATTTT. As protein: CASRRDRGQPQHF.

This clonotype has just a few counts. The CDR3 region has the DNA TGTGCCAGCAACACAGGGACCTCTGGGGCCAACGTCCTGACTTTC. This sequence encodes CASNTGTSGANVLTF. This chain joins TRBV6-2 or TRBV6-3 and TRBJ2-6, with D possibly matching TRBD1 (6 bases). CDR1 is MNHEY, CDR2 SVGEGT, per germline. Trimming shortened V by 7 bases and J by 0 bases, and 10 bases separated the two germline ends. The CDR3 loop spans 15 amino acids.

This clonotype has only a few counts. CDR3 DNA: TGTGCCAGCAGCTTAGGGGGACAGGGCGATGAGCAGTTCTTC. The encoded protein is CASSLGGQGDEQFF. V is TRBV5-6 and J is TRBJ2-1, with 9 nucleotides matching TRBD1. This CDR3 region has 14 residues. V was pared by 2 bases and J by 8 bases, with 5 bases of the junction left unmatched. The germline V gene encodes CDR1 SGHDT and CDR2 YYEEEE.